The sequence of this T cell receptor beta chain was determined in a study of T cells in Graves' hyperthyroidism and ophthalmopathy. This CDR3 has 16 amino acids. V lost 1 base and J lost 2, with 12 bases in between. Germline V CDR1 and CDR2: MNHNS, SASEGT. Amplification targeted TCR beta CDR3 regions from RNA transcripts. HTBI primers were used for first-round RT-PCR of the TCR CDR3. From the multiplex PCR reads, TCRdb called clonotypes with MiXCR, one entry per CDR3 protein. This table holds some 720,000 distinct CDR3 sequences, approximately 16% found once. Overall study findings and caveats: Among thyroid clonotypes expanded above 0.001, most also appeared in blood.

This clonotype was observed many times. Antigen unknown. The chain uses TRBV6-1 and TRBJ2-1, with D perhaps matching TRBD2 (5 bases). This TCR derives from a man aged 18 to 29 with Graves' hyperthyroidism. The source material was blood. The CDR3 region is CASSEGRGNTYNEQFF. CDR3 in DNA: TGTGCCAGCAGTGAAGGAAGAGGGAACACCTACAATGAGCAGTTCTTC.